This T cell receptor beta chain originates from a study of shared clonotypes between healthy human individuals. The protocol was immunoSEQ multiplex PCR, while the TCRdb copy is restricted to in-frame clones and leaves out a portion. The repertoire holds around 2.5 million clones, with more than 85% as singletons. CDR1 is LNHDA, CDR2 SQIVND, per germline (reference sequence). The J segment lost 3 bases and the V segment lost 6 bases, leaving 15 bases of the junction unmatched. The CDR3 is 17 residues long. The rearrangement uses TRBV19 and TRBJ1-1; TRBD1 matches 8 bases. The TCR sequence derives from a young man in good health. Some clones in this sample may be carry-over from other donors' samples. Specimen: naive CD4+ T cells from PBMCs. Subset meaning: CD45RA+ positively selected. This chain's CDR3 is CASSLTRTGNGDTEAFF. The CDR3 bases are TGTGCCAGTAGCCTAACCAGGACAGGGAATGGGGACACTGAAGCTTTCTTT.